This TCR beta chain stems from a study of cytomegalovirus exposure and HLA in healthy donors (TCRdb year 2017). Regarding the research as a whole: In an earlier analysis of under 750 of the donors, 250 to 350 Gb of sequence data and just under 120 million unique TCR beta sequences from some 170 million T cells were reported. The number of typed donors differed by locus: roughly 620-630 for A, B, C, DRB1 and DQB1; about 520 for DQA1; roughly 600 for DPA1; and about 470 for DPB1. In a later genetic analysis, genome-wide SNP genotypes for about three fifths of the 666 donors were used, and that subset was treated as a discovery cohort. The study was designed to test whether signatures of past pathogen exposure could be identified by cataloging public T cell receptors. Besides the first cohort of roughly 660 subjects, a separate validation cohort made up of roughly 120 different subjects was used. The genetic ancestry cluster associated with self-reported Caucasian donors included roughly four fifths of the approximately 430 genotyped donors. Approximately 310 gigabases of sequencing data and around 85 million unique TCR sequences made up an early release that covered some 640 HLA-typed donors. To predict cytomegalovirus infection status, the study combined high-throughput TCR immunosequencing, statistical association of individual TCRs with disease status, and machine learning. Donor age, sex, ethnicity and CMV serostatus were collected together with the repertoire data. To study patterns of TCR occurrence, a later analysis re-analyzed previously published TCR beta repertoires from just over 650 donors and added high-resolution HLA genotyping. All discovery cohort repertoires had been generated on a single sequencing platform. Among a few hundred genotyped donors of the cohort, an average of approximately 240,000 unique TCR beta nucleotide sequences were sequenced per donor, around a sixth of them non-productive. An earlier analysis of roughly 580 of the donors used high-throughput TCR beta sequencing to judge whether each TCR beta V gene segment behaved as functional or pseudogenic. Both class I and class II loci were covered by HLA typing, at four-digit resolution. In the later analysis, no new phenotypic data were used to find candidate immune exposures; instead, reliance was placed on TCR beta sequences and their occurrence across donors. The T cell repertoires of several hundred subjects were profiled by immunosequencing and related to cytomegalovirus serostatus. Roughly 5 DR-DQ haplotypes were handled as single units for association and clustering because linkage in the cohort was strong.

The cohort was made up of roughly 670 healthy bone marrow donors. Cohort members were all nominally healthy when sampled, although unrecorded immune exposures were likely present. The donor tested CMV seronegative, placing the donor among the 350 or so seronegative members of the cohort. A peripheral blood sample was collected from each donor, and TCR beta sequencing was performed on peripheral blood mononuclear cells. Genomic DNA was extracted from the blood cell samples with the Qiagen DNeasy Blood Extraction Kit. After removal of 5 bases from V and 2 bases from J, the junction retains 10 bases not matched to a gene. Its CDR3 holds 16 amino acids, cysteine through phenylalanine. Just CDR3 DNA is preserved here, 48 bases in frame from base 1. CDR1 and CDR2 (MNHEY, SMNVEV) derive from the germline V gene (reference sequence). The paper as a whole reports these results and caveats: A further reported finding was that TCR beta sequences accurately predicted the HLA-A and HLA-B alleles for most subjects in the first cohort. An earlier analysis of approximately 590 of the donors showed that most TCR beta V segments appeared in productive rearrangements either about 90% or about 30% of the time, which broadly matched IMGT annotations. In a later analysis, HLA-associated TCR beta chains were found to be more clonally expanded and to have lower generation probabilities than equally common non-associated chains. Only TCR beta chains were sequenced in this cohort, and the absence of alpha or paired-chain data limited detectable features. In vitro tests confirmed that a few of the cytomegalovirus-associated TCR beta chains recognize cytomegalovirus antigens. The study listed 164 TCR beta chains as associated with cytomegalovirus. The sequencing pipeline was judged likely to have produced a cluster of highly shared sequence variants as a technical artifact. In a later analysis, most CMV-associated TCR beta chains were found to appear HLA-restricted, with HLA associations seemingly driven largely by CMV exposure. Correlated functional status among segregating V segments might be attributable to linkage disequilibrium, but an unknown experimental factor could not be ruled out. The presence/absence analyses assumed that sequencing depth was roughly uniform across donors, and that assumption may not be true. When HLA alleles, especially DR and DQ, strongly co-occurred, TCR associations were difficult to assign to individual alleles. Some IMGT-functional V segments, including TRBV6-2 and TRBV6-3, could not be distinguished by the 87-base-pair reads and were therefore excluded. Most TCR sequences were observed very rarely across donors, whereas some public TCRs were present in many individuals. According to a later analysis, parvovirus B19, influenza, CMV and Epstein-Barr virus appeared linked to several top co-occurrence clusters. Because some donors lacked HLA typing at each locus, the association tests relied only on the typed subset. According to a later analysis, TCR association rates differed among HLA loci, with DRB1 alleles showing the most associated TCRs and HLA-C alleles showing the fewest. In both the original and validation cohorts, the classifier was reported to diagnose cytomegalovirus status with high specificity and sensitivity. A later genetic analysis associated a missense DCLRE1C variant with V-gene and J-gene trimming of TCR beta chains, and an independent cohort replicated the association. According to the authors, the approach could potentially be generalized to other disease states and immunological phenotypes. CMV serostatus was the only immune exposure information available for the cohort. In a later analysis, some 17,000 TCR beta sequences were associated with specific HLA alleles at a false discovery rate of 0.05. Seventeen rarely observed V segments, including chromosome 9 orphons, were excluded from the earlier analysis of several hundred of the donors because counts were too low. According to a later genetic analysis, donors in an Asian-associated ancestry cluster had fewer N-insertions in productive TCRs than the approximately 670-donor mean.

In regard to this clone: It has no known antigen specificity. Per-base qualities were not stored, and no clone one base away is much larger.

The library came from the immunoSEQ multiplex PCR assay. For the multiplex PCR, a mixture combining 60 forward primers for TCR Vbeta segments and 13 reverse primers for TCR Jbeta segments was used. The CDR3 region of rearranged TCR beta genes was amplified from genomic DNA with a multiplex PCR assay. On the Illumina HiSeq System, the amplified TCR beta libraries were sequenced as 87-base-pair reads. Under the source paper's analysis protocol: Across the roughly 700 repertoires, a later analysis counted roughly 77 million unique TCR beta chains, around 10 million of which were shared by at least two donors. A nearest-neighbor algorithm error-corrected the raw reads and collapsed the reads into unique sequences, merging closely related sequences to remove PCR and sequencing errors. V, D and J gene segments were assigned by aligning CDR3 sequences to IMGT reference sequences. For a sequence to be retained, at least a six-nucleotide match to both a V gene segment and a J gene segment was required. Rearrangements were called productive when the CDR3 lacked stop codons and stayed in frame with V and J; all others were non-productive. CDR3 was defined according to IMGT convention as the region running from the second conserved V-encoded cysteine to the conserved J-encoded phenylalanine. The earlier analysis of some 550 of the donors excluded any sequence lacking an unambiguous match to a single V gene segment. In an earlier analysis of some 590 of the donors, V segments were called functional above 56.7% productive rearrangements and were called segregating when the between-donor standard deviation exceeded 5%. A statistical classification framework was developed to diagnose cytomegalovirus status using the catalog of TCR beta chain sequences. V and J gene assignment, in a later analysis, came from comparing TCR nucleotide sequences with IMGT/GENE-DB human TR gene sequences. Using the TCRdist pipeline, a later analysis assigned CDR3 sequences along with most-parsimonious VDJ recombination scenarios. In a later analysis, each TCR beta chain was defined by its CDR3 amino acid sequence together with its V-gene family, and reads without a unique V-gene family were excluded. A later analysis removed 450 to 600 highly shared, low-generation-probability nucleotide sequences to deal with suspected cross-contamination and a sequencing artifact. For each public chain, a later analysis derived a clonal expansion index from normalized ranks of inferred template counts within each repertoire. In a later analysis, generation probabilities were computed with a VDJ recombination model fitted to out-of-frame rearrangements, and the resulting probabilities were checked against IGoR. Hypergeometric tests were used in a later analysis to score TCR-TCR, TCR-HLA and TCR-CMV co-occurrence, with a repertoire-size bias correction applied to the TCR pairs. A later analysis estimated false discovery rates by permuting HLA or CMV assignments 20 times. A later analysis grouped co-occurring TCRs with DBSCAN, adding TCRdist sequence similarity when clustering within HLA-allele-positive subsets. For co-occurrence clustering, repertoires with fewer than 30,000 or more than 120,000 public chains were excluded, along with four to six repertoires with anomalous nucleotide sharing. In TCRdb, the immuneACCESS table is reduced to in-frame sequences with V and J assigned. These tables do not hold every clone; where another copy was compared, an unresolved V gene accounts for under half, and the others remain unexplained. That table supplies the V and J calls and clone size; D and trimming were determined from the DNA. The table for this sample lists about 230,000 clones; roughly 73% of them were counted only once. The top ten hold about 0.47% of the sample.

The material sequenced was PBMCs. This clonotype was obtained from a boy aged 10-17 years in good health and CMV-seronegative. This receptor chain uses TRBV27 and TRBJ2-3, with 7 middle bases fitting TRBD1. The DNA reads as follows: TGTGCCAGCAGTGGGGACATGGACAGGTTCACAGATACGCAGTATTTT. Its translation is CASSGDMDRFTDTQYF.